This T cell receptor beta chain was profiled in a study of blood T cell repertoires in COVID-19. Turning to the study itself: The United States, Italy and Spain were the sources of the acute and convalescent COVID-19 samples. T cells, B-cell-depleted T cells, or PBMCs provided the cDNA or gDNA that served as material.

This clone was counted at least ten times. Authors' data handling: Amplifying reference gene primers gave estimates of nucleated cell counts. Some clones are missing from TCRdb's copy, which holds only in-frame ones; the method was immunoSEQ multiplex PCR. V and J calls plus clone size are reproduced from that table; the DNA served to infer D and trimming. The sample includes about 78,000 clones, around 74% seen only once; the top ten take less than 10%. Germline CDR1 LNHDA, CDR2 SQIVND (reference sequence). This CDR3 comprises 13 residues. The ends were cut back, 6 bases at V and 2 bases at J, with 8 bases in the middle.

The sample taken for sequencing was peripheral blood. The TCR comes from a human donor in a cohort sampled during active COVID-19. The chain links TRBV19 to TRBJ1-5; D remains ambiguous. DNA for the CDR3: TGTGCCAGTAGAGGGCGGGGCAATCAGCCCCAGCATTTT. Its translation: CASRGRGNQPQHF.